The source of this T cell receptor (beta chain) is a study of CD8 T cells in ankylosing spondylitis. Study conclusions and caveats: One TCR beta motif, made up of roughly 8 highly homologous variants, appeared characteristic of ankylosing spondylitis blood. Significantly higher representation of disease-linked clones was reported for matched ankylosing spondylitis synovial fluid. Disease-associated clonotypes exhibited CD8+ identity and were relatively infrequent in peripheral blood.

This clonotype has a handful of counts. Its specificity is unknown. There are 17 residues in the CDR3. V shed 0 bases, J shed 1 base, and the junction held 4 bases outside the gene matches. Germline V gene data show CDR1 as SGHRS and CDR2 as YFSETQ. TCRdb redid the calling of the 5' RACE reads with MiXCR, one entry per CDR3 protein. Among a few hundred thousand distinct CDR3 sequences listed, about a sixth were seen once. The TCR sequence derives from a male donor with ankylosing spondylitis or in good health (not recorded which). Input material: blood, either unsorted or a sorted T cell fraction (not recorded which). The rearrangement uses TRBV5-1 and TRBJ2-3, with 11 bases fitting TRBD2. CDR3 DNA sequence: TGCGCCAGCAGCTTGGAACTAGCGGGAGTCGGCACAGATACGCAGTATTTT. This gives the protein CASSLELAGVGTDTQYF. Full variable domain (missing parts from reference TRBV5-1 and TRBJ2-3): KAGVTQTPRYLIKTRGQQVTLSCSPISGHRSVSWYQQTPGQGLQFLFEYFSETQRNKGNFPGRFSGRQFSNSRSEMNVSTLELGDSALYLCASSLELAGVGTDTQYFGPGTRLTVL.